This TCR beta chain is from a study of T cell responses to AZD1222 COVID-19 vaccine. Study results and caveats: Clonal diversity may have been underestimated in mostly white British donors.

Concerning this clone: Its target is unknown.

TCRdb keeps only in-frame clones here, not all; method: immunoSEQ multiplex PCR. The sample holds approximately 200,000 clones, about 94% seen once. Trimming cost V 4 bases and J 8 bases; bases outside gene matches: 14. Germline values: CDR1 SGHDT, CDR2 YYEEEE. The CDR3 has 16 residues. V usage is TRBV5-6 and J usage is TRBJ1-4; TRBD1 agrees at 7 bases. The sample here was peripheral blood, taken 28 days after the second dose of the MenACWY control vaccine. The TCR sequence derives from an adult who received the MenACWY meningococcal vaccine as a control. CDR3 region: CASSLGTETLREKLFF. The CDR3 coding sequence is TGTGCCAGCAGCCTAGGGACAGAAACACTACGGGAAAAACTGTTTTTT.